These 5 T cell receptor beta chains were all obtained from the same sample, sequenced in a study of beta chain features in type 1 diabetes. Study results and limitations: A moderate, significant TCRB CDR3 shortening appeared in type 1 diabetes across four CD4+ subsets.

The isolated RNA, all of it, was reverse transcribed, so expressed TCRB transcripts were what got sequenced. The method was immunoSEQ multiplex PCR; TCRdb's version includes in-frame clones alone and lacks a portion of them. Counted here are 150,000 to 190,000 clones, about 9.4% occurring once; the ten biggest clones make up roughly 0.5%. No antigen has been assigned to these receptors. Sequencing input: central memory CD4+ T cells from blood. These receptors originate from a man younger than 40 with type 1 diabetes.

This clone came up a few times. The rearrangement links TRBV7-9 to TRBJ1-4; 7 nucleotides align to TRBD1. Germline trimming cut 5 bases from V and 7 bases from J; bases unmatched to any gene: 7. The CDR3 consists of 14 residues. The V gene's germline CDR1 is SEHNR and CDR2 FQNEAQ (reference sequence). CDR3 loop: CASSHTGDGEKLFF. As DNA, the CDR3 is TGTGCCAGCAGCCATACAGGGGATGGTGAAAAACTGTTTTTT.

V and J are TRBV7-9 and TRBJ2-3; no reliable D call. CDR3 length equals 12 residues. Germline V gives CDR1 SEHNR, CDR2 FQNEAQ (reference sequence). Between the trimmed V and J ends, which lost 2 bases and 5 bases, there was a span of 5 bases. CDR3 nucleotides: TGTGCCAGCAGCTTATCCCGAGATACGCAGTATTTT. Protein product: CASSLSRDTQYF.

Only a few counts were recorded for this clone. V usage is TRBV11-2 and J usage is TRBJ2-1, with D uncertain. Trimming shortened V by 1 base and J by 0 bases, and 7 bases separated the two germline ends. Germline V gene sequence: CDR1 SGHAT, CDR2 FQNNGV. The CDR3 is 15 residues long. The CDR3 loop reads CASSLVRFSYNEQFF. The DNA for the CDR3 is TGTGCCAGCAGCTTAGTGCGGTTCTCCTACAATGAGCAGTTCTTC.

The chain combines TRBV11-2 with TRBJ1-2; D not certain. Germline V gives CDR1 SGHAT, CDR2 FQNNGV. This CDR3 has 13 residues. V was pared by 7 bases and J by 8 bases, with 17 bases between. The CDR3 sequence is CASTGRGLGGYTF. DNA of the CDR3: TGTGCCAGCACCGGGAGAGGGTTAGGGGGCTACACCTTC.

This clone occurred a few times. This sequence joins TRBV5-1 and TRBJ2-3, with TRBD1 as a possible D gene (6 bases). The V and J ends lost 1 base and 1 base respectively, with 10 bases between them. The CDR3 has 15 residues. The germline V gene has CDR1 SGHRS and CDR2 YFSETQ. The CDR3 sequence is CASSLSGVGTDTQYF. CDR3 in DNA: TGCGCCAGCAGCTTGTCAGGGGTGGGCACAGATACGCAGTATTTT.